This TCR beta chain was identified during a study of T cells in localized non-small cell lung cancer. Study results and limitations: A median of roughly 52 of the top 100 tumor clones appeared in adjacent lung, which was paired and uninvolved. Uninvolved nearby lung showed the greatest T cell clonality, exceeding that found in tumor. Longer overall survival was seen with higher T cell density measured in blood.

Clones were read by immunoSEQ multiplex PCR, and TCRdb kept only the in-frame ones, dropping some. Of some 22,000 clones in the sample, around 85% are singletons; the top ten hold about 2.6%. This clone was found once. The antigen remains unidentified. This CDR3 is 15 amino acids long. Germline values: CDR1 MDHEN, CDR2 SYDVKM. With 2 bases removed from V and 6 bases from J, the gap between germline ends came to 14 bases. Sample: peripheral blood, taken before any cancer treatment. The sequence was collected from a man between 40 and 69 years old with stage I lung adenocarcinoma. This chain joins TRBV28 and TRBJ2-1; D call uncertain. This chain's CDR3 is CASSLDVLLGNEQFF. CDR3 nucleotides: TGTGCCAGCAGTTTAGACGTCCTCCTGGGCAATGAGCAGTTCTTC.